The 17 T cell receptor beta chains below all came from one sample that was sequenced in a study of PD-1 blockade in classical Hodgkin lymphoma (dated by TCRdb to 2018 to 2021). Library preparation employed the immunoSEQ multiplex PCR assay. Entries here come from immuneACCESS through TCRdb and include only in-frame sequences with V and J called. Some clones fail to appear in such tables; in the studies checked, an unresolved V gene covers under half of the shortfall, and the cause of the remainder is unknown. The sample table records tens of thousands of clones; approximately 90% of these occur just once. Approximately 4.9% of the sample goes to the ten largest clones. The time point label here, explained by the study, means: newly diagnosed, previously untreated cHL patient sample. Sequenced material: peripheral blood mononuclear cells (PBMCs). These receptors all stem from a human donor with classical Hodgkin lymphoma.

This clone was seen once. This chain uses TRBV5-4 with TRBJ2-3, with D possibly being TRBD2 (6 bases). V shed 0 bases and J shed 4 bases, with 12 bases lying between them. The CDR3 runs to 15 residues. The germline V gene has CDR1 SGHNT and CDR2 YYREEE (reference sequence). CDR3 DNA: TGTGCCAGCAGCTTGGCCGGAGGGGTGGCAGATACGCAGTATTTT. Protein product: CASSLAGGVADTQYF.

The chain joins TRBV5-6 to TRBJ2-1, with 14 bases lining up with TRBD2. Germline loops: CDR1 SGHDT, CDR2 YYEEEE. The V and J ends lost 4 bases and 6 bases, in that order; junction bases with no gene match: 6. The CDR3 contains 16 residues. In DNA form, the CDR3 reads TGTGCCAGCAGCACGGGACTAGCGGGAGTCGGCAATGAGCAGTTCTTC. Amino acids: CASSTGLAGVGNEQFF.

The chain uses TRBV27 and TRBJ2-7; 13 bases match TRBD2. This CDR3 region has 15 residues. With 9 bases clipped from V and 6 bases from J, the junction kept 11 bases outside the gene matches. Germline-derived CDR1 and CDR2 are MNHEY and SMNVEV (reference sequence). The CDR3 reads CARPGTSGIVGEQYV. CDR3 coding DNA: TGTGCCAGGCCCGGGACTAGCGGGATTGTGGGCGAGCAGTACGTC.

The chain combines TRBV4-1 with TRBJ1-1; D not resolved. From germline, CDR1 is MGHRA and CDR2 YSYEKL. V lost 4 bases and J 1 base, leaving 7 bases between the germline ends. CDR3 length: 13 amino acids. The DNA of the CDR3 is TGCGCCAGCAGCCGCCGCGGGAACACTGAAGCTTTCTTT. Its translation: CASSRRGNTEAFF.

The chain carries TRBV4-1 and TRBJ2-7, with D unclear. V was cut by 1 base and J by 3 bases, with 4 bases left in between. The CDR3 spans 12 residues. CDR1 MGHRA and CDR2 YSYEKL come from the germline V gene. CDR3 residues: CASSQVGYEQYF. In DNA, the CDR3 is TGCGCCAGCAGCCAAGTAGGCTACGAGCAGTACTTC.

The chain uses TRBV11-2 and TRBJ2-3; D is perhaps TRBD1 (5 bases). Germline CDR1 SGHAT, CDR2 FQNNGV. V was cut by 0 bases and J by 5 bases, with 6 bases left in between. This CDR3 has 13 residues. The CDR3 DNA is TGTGCCAGCAGCTTAGAAAGGGGAGATACGCAGTATTTT. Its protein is CASSLERGDTQYF.

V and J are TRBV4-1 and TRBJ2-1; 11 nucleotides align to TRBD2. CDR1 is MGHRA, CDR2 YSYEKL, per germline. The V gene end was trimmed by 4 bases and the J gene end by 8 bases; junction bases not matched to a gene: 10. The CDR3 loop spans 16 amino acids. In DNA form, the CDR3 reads TGCGCCAGCAGCCTTCCCACTAGCGGGAGTTATCATGAGCAGTTCTTC. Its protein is CASSLPTSGSYHEQFF.

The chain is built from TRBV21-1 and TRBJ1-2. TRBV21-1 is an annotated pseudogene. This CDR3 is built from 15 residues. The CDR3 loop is CASSGYRGKGHGYTF. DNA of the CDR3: TGTGCCAGCAGCGGTTACAGAGGGAAGGGCCATGGCTACACCTTC.

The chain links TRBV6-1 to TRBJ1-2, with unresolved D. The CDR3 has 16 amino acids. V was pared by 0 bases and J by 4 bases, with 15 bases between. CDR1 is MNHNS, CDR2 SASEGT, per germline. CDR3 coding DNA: TGTGCCAGCAGTGAAGCGGTCAGGCAAGGGTTCTATGGCTACACCTTC. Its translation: CASSEAVRQGFYGYTF.

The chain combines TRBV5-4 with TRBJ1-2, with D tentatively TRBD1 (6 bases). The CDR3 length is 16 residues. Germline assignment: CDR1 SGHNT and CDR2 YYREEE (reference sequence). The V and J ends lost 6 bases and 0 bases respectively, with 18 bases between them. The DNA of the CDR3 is TGTGCCAGCACCTATCCGGGGGCTGCATCTAACTATGGCTACACCTTC. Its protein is CASTYPGAASNYGYTF.

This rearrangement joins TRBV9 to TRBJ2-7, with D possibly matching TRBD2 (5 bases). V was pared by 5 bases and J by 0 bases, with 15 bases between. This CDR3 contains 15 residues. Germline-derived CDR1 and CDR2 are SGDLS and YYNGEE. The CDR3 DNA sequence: TGTGCCAGCAGTGTCGGACTTAGAGCCTCCTACGAGCAGTACTTC. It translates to CASSVGLRASYEQYF.

The CDR3 spells CASSLTSPGDEQFF. The CDR3 nucleotides are TGTGCCAGCAGCCTGACCTCCCCGGGCGATGAGCAGTTCTTC. V usage is TRBV6-1 and J usage is TRBJ2-1; D gene uncertain. The CDR3 contains 14 residues. The germline V and J ends were trimmed by 6 bases and 8 bases, with 17 bases remaining between them. Germline V CDR1 and CDR2: MNHNS, SASEGT.

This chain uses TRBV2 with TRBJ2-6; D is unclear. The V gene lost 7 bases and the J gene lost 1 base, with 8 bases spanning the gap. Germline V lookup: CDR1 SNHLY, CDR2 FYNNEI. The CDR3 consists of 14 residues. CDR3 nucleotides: TGTGCCAGCACCACCCTTTCTGGGGCCAACGTCCTGACTTTC. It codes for CASTTLSGANVLTF.

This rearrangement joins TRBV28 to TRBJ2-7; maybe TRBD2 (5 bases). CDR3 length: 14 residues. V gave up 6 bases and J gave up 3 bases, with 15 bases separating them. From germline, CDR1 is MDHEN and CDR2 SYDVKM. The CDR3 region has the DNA TGTGCCAGCAGCCCGGACTTACTCGTCTACGAGCAGTACTTC. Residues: CASSPDLLVYEQYF.

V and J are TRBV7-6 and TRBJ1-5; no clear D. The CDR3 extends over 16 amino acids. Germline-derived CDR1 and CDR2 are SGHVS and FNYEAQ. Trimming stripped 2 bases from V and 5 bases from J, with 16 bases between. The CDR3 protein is CASSLNGLLSDQPQHF. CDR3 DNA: TGTGCCAGCAGCTTAAATGGGCTTTTAAGCGATCAGCCCCAGCATTTT. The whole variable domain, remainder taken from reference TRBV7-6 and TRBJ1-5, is GAGVSQSPRYKVTKRGQDVALRCDPISGHVSLYWYRQALGQGPEFLTYFNYEAQQDKSGLPNDRFSAERPEGSISTLTIQRTEQRDSAMYRCASSLNGLLSDQPQHFGDGTRLSIL.

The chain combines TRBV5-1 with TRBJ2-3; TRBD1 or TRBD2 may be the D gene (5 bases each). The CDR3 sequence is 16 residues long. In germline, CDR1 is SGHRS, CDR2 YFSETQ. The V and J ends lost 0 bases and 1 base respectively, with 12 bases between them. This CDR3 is CASSLAPRDGTDTQYF. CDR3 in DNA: TGCGCCAGCAGCTTGGCCCCTAGGGACGGCACAGATACGCAGTATTTT.

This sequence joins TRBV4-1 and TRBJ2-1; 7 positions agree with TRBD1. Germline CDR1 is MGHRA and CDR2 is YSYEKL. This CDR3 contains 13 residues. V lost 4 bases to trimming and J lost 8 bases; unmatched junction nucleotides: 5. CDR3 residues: CASSRDDRDEQFF. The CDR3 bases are TGCGCCAGCAGCCGGGACGACAGGGATGAGCAGTTCTTC.